This entry lists 4 T cell receptor beta chains sequenced from one sample in a study of PD-L1 blockade in urothelial cancer. TCRdb's copy holds only in-frame clones and misses some; the assay was immunoSEQ multiplex PCR. The repertoire holds about 50,000 clones, roughly 88% seen once, with 1.5% to 2% in the top ten. Regarding time point: peripheral blood 6 weeks after treatment start. This material consisted of PBMCs, taken around atezolizumab (anti-PD-L1) treatment. These receptors were obtained from a man aged 45-65 years with urothelial cancer.

The rearrangement links TRBV29-1 to TRBJ1-2; possible D gene TRBD1, 5 bases. The CDR3 spans 12 residues. V was trimmed by 4 bases and J by 6 bases, leaving 12 bases between them. Germline values: CDR1 SQVTM, CDR2 ANQGSEA. The CDR3 sequence is CSVVPGRNGYTF. DNA of the CDR3: TGCAGCGTTGTTCCAGGGCGGAATGGCTACACCTTC.

The chain carries TRBV15 and TRBJ2-2; TRBD1 matches 9 bases. This CDR3 comprises 15 residues. Germline V gene sequence: CDR1 LNHNV, CDR2 YYDKDF (reference sequence). J lost 7 bases, V lost 8 bases, and 11 bases had no gene match. The CDR3 region is CATSRGTGRGGELFF. In DNA form, the CDR3 reads TGTGCCACCTCCCGGGGGACAGGGCGCGGCGGGGAGCTGTTTTTT.

The chain links TRBV27 to TRBJ2-1, with D maybe TRBD2 (7 bases). Germline CDR1 MNHEY, CDR2 SMNVEV (reference sequence). The CDR3 sequence is 15 residues long. Deletions cut 3 bases from V and 4 bases from J, with 13 bases between. The CDR3 loop is CASSLSGRGYNEQFF. For the CDR3, the DNA is TGTGCCAGCAGTTTGTCGGGGAGGGGGTACAATGAGCAGTTCTTC.

V gene TRBV5-4 combines with J gene TRBJ1-1, with D uncertain. The CDR3 sequence is 14 residues long. Between the trimmed V and J ends, which lost 4 bases and 7 bases, there was a span of 17 bases. Per germline, CDR1 SGHNT and CDR2 YYREEE (reference sequence). CDR3 bases: TGTGCCAGCAGCCCCCCTTTTGGGCAGAGTGAAGCTTTCTTT. This translates into CASSPPFGQSEAFF.